The source of this TCR beta chain is a study of blood T cell repertoires in COVID-19. Background on the study: Collection of acute and convalescent COVID-19 samples took place in the United States, Italy and Spain. T cells, B-cell-depleted T cells, or PBMCs supplied cDNA or gDNA.

In the source study's methods: Amplified reference gene primers provided the basis for estimating nucleated cell counts. Generated by immunoSEQ multiplex PCR, the TCRdb table keeps only in-frame clones and is missing some. V and J calls and clone size are given by that table; D and trimming were obtained from the DNA. The sample includes 150,000 to 160,000 clones, roughly 89% of them seen just once. This clone was seen a single time. CDR1 KGHSH and CDR2 LQKENI come from the germline V gene. CDR3 length equals 15 residues. Trimming left V 2 bases short and J 0 bases short, with 7 bases between. Sequenced sample: peripheral blood. This receptor was identified in a man in his forties or fifties with acute or convalescent COVID-19. V and J are TRBV18 and TRBJ2-2; no clear D gene. The CDR3 DNA reads as TGTGCCAGCTCACCAGTCGAGTCGAACACCGGGGAGCTGTTTTTT. This sequence encodes CASSPVESNTGELFF.